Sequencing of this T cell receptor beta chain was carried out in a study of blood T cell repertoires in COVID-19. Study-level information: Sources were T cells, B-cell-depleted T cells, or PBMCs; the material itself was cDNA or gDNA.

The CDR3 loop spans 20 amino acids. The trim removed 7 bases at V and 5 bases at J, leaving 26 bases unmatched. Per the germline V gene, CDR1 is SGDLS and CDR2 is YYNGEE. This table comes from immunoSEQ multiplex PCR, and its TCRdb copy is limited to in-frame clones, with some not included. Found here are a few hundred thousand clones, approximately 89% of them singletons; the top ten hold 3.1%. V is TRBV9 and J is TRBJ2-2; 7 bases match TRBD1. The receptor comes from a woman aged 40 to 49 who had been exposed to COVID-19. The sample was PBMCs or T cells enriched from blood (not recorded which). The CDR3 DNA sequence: TGTGCCAGCGGACCAGGGGGATCAGGCTCCCTTCTAGGAAAAACCGGGGAGCTGTTTTTT. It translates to CASGPGGSGSLLGKTGELFF.